The T cell receptor beta chain under discussion was sequenced for a study of Ad26.COV2.S vaccination and SARS-CoV-2 variants. Treatment specified: 19 received Ad26.COV2.S at low or high dose, single or two shots; five or six received placebo; per-sample allocation not given. Samples came from day 63 after the first vaccine or placebo injection. V gave up 2 bases and J gave up 7 bases; unmatched junction bases: 7. This CDR3 spans 16 amino acids. CDR1 and CDR2 from the germline V gene are MGHRA and YSYEKL. Using immunoSEQ multiplex PCR, the repertoire was profiled, and TCRdb retains in-frame clones only, with some absent. The profile shows under 300,000 clones, around 85% of them singletons.

This sequence originates from a person between 18 and 65 years old who received the Ad26.COV2.S COVID-19 vaccine or a placebo. The V gene is TRBV4-1, the J gene TRBJ2-1, with 11 bases that match TRBD2. The sample consisted of peripheral blood, taken in a trial of Ad26.COV2.S vaccine versus placebo. CDR3 bases: TGCGCCAGCAGCCAACCGACTAGCGGGGAGGGGAATGAGCAGTTCTTC. This encodes CASSQPTSGEGNEQFF.